This record concerns one TCR beta chain sequence. These data belong to a study of cytomegalovirus exposure and HLA in healthy donors. Study-wide background: Per a later analysis, the approximately 690 first-cohort and under 150 validation repertoires shared one platform.

Only in-frame clones appear in the TCRdb table, and some are missing; sequencing was by immunoSEQ multiplex PCR. Among 100,000 to 150,000 clones listed, 75% to 90% were seen once. Deletions cut 2 bases from V and 14 bases from J, with 23 bases between. This CDR3 contains 15 residues. Germline V gene sequence: CDR1 KGHSH, CDR2 LQKENI. Sample: PBMCs. The clonotype was recovered from a woman under 30 in good health and CMV-seronegative. This chain joins TRBV18 and TRBJ2-3; D call uncertain. The CDR3 nucleotides read TGTGCCAGCTCACCAATGCCACAGACGAAACCCCCTCCGTATTTT. It codes for CASSPMPQTKPPPYF.